The 17 T cell receptor beta chains below all came from one sample that was sequenced in a study of CD8+CD57+ T cells in acquired aplastic anemia. The patients chosen for sequencing had shown expansion of CD8+CD57+ cells (detected by flow cytometry). The template used for profiling TCR beta VDJ and CDR3 was genomic DNA. TCRdb called the reads again in MiXCR, with one record for every CDR3 protein. The data show more than 150,000 distinct CDR3 sequences, about 50% seen once. The sequenced sample consisted of sorted CD4+, CD8+, or CD8+CD57+ T cells (not recorded which) from PBMCs. These receptors were collected from a human donor with aplastic anemia.

This clonotype has a count of ten or more. The chain recombines TRBV5-1 with TRBJ1-4; 7 nucleotides match TRBD1. Germline CDR1 SGHRS, CDR2 YFSETQ. The J segment lost 0 bases and the V segment lost 0 bases, leaving 5 bases of the junction unmatched. The CDR3 loop spans 17 amino acids. CDR3: CASSLEEGASTNEKLFF. The CDR3 bases are TGCGCCAGCAGCTTGGAGGAGGGGGCGTCAACTAATGAAAAACTGTTTTTT.

A few counts support this clonotype. V and J are TRBV7-9 and TRBJ2-7; 8 bases line up with TRBD2. Germline V gene data show CDR1 as SEHNR and CDR2 as FQNEAQ (reference sequence). With V trimmed by 5 bases and J by 4 bases, 10 bases remained unmatched. The CDR3 totals 15 residues. The CDR3 bases are TGTGCCAGCAGCCATTCAGAAGCGGGAGTATACGAGCAGTACTTC. Protein: CASSHSEAGVYEQYF.

This clonotype was recorded many times. This sequence joins TRBV7-8 and TRBJ1-1; D is uncertain. V was clipped by 1 base and J by 10 bases, with 7 bases between them. CDR1 SGHVS and CDR2 FQNEAQ come from the germline V gene. This CDR3 is 11 amino acids long. The chain's CDR3 is CASSLEGLAFF. CDR3 DNA sequence: TGTGCCAGCAGCTTAGAGGGTTTAGCTTTCTTT.

This clonotype was found once. The rearrangement uses TRBV11-2 and TRBJ2-1, with 11 bases identical to TRBD2. Germline values: CDR1 SGHAT, CDR2 FQNNGV. The CDR3 sequence is 18 residues long. Trimming cost V 6 bases and J 4 bases; bases outside gene matches: 14. CDR3 loop: CASRDLAGGSRRYNEQFF. The CDR3 bases are TGTGCCAGCAGGGACCTAGCGGGGGGCTCGAGAAGATACAATGAGCAGTTCTTC.

The J gene is TRBJ2-1, the V gene TRBV20-1, with 10 bases identical to TRBD2. The V and J ends lost 2 bases and 4 bases, in that order; junction bases with no gene match: 5. Germline V gene data show CDR1 as DFQATT and CDR2 as SNEGSKA (reference sequence). The length of the CDR3 is 15 residues. CDR3: CSARLAGGLYNEQFF. DNA of the CDR3: TGCAGTGCTAGATTAGCGGGGGGATTATACAATGAGCAGTTCTTC.

This clonotype was found once. The chain is built from TRBV19 and TRBJ2-7; TRBD1 matches 8 bases. The CDR3 spans 15 residues. Trimming took 3 bases from V and 4 from J; bases not matched to a gene: 8. Germline V gene sequence: CDR1 LNHDA, CDR2 SQIVND (reference sequence). This chain's CDR3 is CASSIPAGGLYEQYF. The CDR3, as DNA: TGTGCCAGTAGTATTCCGGCAGGGGGCTTGTACGAGCAGTACTTC.

The chain combines TRBV10-3 with TRBJ1-2; the D gene is possibly TRBD1 (6 bases). The CDR3 has 11 amino acids. Germline V gene lookup returns CDR1 ENHRY and CDR2 SYGVKD. The ends were cut back, 8 bases at V and 12 bases at J, with 16 bases in the middle. The DNA of the CDR3 is TGTGCCATCGGGAGGGGGTTGAGCCACACCTTC. Its protein is CAIGRGLSHTF.

This chain connects TRBV5-1 to TRBJ2-2; the match to TRBD1 covers 9 bases. CDR1 SGHRS and CDR2 YFSETQ come from the germline V gene. The CDR3 is 15 residues long. Trimming at V came to 4 bases and at J to 8 bases, leaving 9 bases not matched to a gene. The CDR3 loop reads CASSPGQGVGGELFF. The CDR3 DNA reads TGCGCCAGCAGCCCGGGACAGGGAGTAGGTGGGGAGCTGTTTTTT.

This clonotype has ten or more counts. The CDR3 nucleotides read TGTGCCAGCAGCCAAGATCCCGGACACTCCTACGAGCAGTACTTC. Translating it yields CASSQDPGHSYEQYF. This chain links TRBV14 with TRBJ2-7; a possible D gene is TRBD1 (5 bases). This CDR3 spans 15 amino acids. V was trimmed by 0 bases and J by 0 bases, leaving 9 bases between them. Germline loops: CDR1 SGHDN, CDR2 FVKESK.

J is TRBJ2-2 and V is TRBV7-9; possible D gene TRBD1, 5 bases. V lost 7 bases and J 5 bases, leaving 11 bases between the germline ends. CDR3 length: 13 amino acids. The germline V gene has CDR1 SEHNR and CDR2 FQNEAQ (reference sequence). DNA of the CDR3: TGTGCCAGCACCTCAAGGGGAACCGGGGAGCTGTTTTTT. Translating it yields CASTSRGTGELFF.

Ten or more counts support this clonotype. V gene TRBV24-1 combines with J gene TRBJ2-3; 7 bases are a match to TRBD2. The junction had 4 bases not matched to a gene; V was cut back by 1 base and J by 1 base. Germline V CDR1 and CDR2: KGHDR, SFDVKD. The CDR3 has 16 residues. CDR3 sequence: CATSDLKRGGTDTQYF. The CDR3 bases are TGTGCCACCAGTGATTTAAAGCGGGGAGGCACAGATACGCAGTATTTT.

The J gene is TRBJ1-2, the V gene TRBV2; 7 positions agree with TRBD1. The V gene end was trimmed by 5 bases and the J gene end by 4 bases; junction bases not matched to a gene: 10. The CDR3 runs to 15 residues. Germline lookup yields CDR1 SNHLY and CDR2 FYNNEI. This CDR3 reads CASSTRSTGTYGYTF. In nucleotides, the CDR3 is TGTGCCAGCAGTACCAGATCGACAGGGACCTATGGCTACACCTTC.

In its sample, this clonotype was seen many times. The gene calls are TRBV5-5 and TRBJ2-3; D ambiguous. V lost 0 bases to trimming and J lost 4 bases, with 12 bases between them. This CDR3 region has 15 residues. CDR1 is SGHKS, CDR2 YYEKEE, per germline (reference sequence). The CDR3 is CASSLARPRPDTQYF. CDR3 in DNA: TGTGCCAGCAGCTTGGCCCGACCCCGGCCAGATACGCAGTATTTT.

There are many counts of this clonotype. V usage is TRBV4-1 and J usage is TRBJ2-2; TRBD2 agrees at 12 bases. Unmatched junction bases numbered 8, after V lost 5 bases and J lost 10 bases. Germline-derived CDR1 and CDR2 are MGHRA and YSYEKL. The CDR3 extends over 15 amino acids. CDR3 region: CASSSRLAGVVELFF. As DNA, the CDR3 is TGCGCCAGCAGCTCTCGACTAGCGGGGGTCGTGGAGCTGTTTTTT.

The chain recombines TRBV7-3 with TRBJ2-5, with D perhaps TRBD2 (6 bases). This CDR3 region has 14 residues. The V and J ends lost 2 bases and 4 bases respectively, with 11 bases between them. Germline V CDR1 and CDR2: SGHTA, FQGTGA. CDR3 bases: TGTGCCAGCAGCTTATTGGGCGGGGCAGAGACCCAGTACTTC. This translates into CASSLLGGAETQYF. Full variable domain (rest looked up from reference TRBV7-3 and TRBJ2-5): GAGVSQTPSNKVTEKGKYVELRCDPISGHTALYWYRQSLGQGPEFLIYFQGTGAADDSGLPNDRFFAVRPEGSVSTLKIQRTERGDSAVYLCASSLLGGAETQYFGPGTRLLVL.

This clonotype showed up many times. CDR3 nucleotides: TGTGCCAGCAGTTACTCTGGCCGCGGCAATCAGCCCCAGCATTTT. This codes for CASSYSGRGNQPQHF. This chain joins TRBV6-5 and TRBJ1-5; D gene uncertain. The CDR3 has 15 residues. Germline assignment: CDR1 MNHEY and CDR2 SVGAGI. V was trimmed by 0 bases and J by 2 bases, leaving 8 bases between them.

The chain has TRBV6-5 and TRBJ1-5; D not certain. The CDR3 extends over 15 amino acids. Trimming shortened V by 0 bases and J by 9 bases, and 15 bases separated the two germline ends. The germline V gene encodes CDR1 MNHEY and CDR2 SVGAGI. Here the CDR3 reads CASSYSWGSAWPQHF. CDR3 sequence (DNA): TGTGCCAGCAGTTACTCTTGGGGAAGTGCGTGGCCCCAGCATTTT.